The clone carrying this T cell receptor delta chain was observed a few times. Given a much more abundant clone one base away, this may be a read error. Other nucleotide sequences in the sample specify the same CDR3. This entry comes from a study of gamma-delta chains in newborns, infants, children. Background on the study: Innate gammadelta T cells reportedly expand polyclonally right after birth, driven by microbial exposure, per the title.

TCRdb fed the reads to CATT. The repertoire consists of 3,500 to 4,500 delta-chain clones, with about 14% occurring once and the leading ten covering 8.5%. The sequence was collected from a child who was a newborn, infant or young child, either healthy, febrile or measles-vaccinated (not recorded which). The sample taken for sequencing was blood.

In DNA form, the CDR3 reads TGTGCCTGCGACACCGTCCCTACTGGGGGATACGCTGGCGATAAACTCATCTTT. Amino acid sequence: CACDTVPTGGYAGDKLIF. The chain joins TRDV2 to TRDJ1; 13 positions match TRDD3. CDR1 is GEAIGNYY and CDR2 is EKD in the germline V gene. This CDR3 contains 18 residues.